These 20 T cell receptor beta chains came from one sample sequenced in a study of blood T cell repertoires in COVID-19. Profiled with immunoSEQ multiplex PCR; TCRdb holds only in-frame clones, not every one. The repertoire holds roughly 280,000 clones, roughly nine tenths seen once, with more than 1.5% in the top ten. The sample taken for sequencing was PBMCs or T cells enriched from blood (not recorded which). Every receptor here comes from a woman aged 60-70 years who had recovered from COVID-19.

The rearrangement links TRBV30 to TRBJ1-6, with 8 bases aligning to TRBD1. Trimming at V came to 0 bases and at J to 9 bases, leaving 4 bases not matched to a gene. The CDR3 extends over 14 amino acids. Germline V CDR1 and CDR2: GTSNPN, SVGIG (reference sequence). CDR3 residues: CAWSVQGASSPLHF. As DNA, the CDR3 is TGTGCCTGGAGTGTTCAGGGGGCGAGTTCACCCCTCCACTTT.

Concerning this clone itself: The junction and the germline gene differ at one end; a read error may be behind it. V and J are TRBV24-1 and TRBJ2-2; 8 bases match TRBD1. The germline CDR1 and CDR2 sequences are KGHDR and SFDVKD. The CDR3 length is 14 residues. This chain's CDR3 is CATSDSWTGPKARF. The CDR3 DNA reads TGTGCCACCAGTGATTCCTGGACAGGGCCGAAAGCGCGGTTT.

The chain joins TRBV30 to TRBJ1-6; 11 bases are a match to TRBD1. J was trimmed by 6 bases and V by 3 bases; bases with no gene match: 4. This CDR3 region has 15 residues. The V gene's germline CDR1 is GTSNPN and CDR2 SVGIG (reference sequence). CDR3 protein: CAWRPGTGGNSPLHF. DNA of the CDR3: TGTGCCTGGAGACCCGGGACAGGGGGTAATTCACCCCTCCACTTT. Filled out from reference TRBV30 and TRBJ1-6, the complete variable domain reads SQTIHQWPATLVQPVGSPLSLECTVEGTSNPNLYWYRQAAGRGLQLLFYSVGIGQISSEVPQNLSASRPQDRQFILSSKKLLLSDSGFYLCAWRPGTGGNSPLHFGNGTRLTVT.

The chain recombines TRBV10-1 with TRBJ2-4; 7 bases line up with TRBD1. The junction had 2 bases not matched to a gene; V was cut back by 3 bases and J by 0 bases. The germline V gene encodes CDR1 WNHNN and CDR2 SYGVQD (reference sequence). CDR3 length: 15 amino acids. CDR3 sequence reads: CASSDGTVAKNIQYF. The DNA for the CDR3 is TGCGCCAGCAGTGACGGGACAGTAGCCAAAAACATTCAGTACTTC.

The V and J genes are TRBV5-1 and TRBJ1-2; no firm D call. Germline V gene data show CDR1 as SGHRS and CDR2 as YFSETQ. This CDR3 region has 14 residues. The V end was cut by 4 bases, the J end by 2 bases, with 12 bases between. The CDR3 protein is CASSPHSANYGYTF. Here the CDR3 DNA reads TGCGCCAGCAGCCCCCACAGTGCGAACTATGGCTACACCTTC.

This clone came up once. The chain joins TRBV28 to TRBJ1-1; D is possibly TRBD1 (6 bases). Germline V CDR1 and CDR2: MDHEN, SYDVKM. V lost 6 bases, J lost 4 bases, and 21 bases lay in between. There are 16 residues in the CDR3. The CDR3: CASRKPSQGRGTEAFF. The CDR3 DNA is TGTGCCAGCAGAAAACCTAGTCAGGGGAGAGGCACTGAAGCTTTCTTT. Looking up the rest from reference TRBV28 and TRBJ1-1 gives the full variable domain: DVKVTQSSRYLVKRTGEKVFLECVQDMDHENMFWYRQDPGLGLRLIYFSYDVKMKEKGDIPEGYSVSREKKERFSLILESASTNQTSMYLCASRKPSQGRGTEAFFGQGTRLTVV.

The gene calls are TRBV28 and TRBJ2-1; D perhaps matches TRBD2 (5 bases). V dropped 7 bases and J dropped 7 bases, with 14 bases sitting between them. CDR3 length: 13 amino acids. CDR1 and CDR2 from the germline V gene are MDHEN and SYDVKM. CDR3 amino acids: CASTELGVNEQFF. The CDR3 DNA reads TGTGCCAGCACTGAACTAGGAGTTAATGAGCAGTTCTTC.

J is TRBJ1-2 and V is TRBV27; D uncertain. CDR3 size: 14 residues. Trimming left V 3 bases short and J 8 bases short, with 16 bases between. The germline V gene has CDR1 MNHEY and CDR2 SMNVEV (reference sequence). In DNA, the CDR3 is TGTGCCAGCAGTTTGAGCCAGGTCGATCGGGGCTACACCTTC. The encoded protein is CASSLSQVDRGYTF.

The chain is built from TRBV5-1 and TRBJ1-1; 12 bases line up with TRBD1. Germline values: CDR1 SGHRS, CDR2 YFSETQ. The junction had 1 base not matched to a gene; V was cut back by 6 bases and J by 1 base. This CDR3 is 14 amino acids long. The CDR3 coding sequence is TGCGCCAGCAAGGGACAGGGGGCGAACACTGAAGCTTTCTTT. Amino acids: CASKGQGANTEAFF.

The chain links TRBV24-1 to TRBJ2-5, with a weak D call TRBD1 (6 bases). The V end was cut by 5 bases, the J end by 1 base, with 19 bases between. Looked up from germline, CDR1 is KGHDR and CDR2 is SFDVKD. CDR3 length equals 17 residues. In nucleotides, the CDR3 is TGTGCCACCAGTGGTCTCGGGACAAAGGCTGCCCAAGAGACCCAGTACTTC. Translation gives CATSGLGTKAAQETQYF.

This chain joins TRBV5-1 and TRBJ1-6; D not certain. The V end lost 0 bases, the J end lost 4 bases, and 11 bases lay between the germline ends. The germline gives CDR1 SGHRS, CDR2 YFSETQ. The CDR3 totals 16 residues. CDR3 in amino acids: CASSLELRRYNSPLHF. CDR3 nucleotides: TGCGCCAGCAGCTTGGAGCTAAGGCGGTATAATTCACCCCTCCACTTT. The full variable domain, completed using reference TRBV5-1 and TRBJ1-6, is KAGVTQTPRYLIKTRGQQVTLSCSPISGHRSVSWYQQTPGQGLQFLFEYFSETQRNKGNFPGRFSGRQFSNSRSEMNVSTLELGDSALYLCASSLELRRYNSPLHFGNGTRLTVT.

The CDR3 spells CASSQQPSGSPSTDTQYF. CDR3 DNA: TGCGCCAGCAGCCAACAACCTAGCGGGTCGCCTAGCACAGATACGCAGTATTTT. The genes are TRBV4-1 and TRBJ2-3; 8 bases align to TRBD2. This CDR3 has 18 amino acids. The J segment lost 0 bases and the V segment lost 2 bases, leaving 10 bases of the junction unmatched. The germline V gene encodes CDR1 MGHRA and CDR2 YSYEKL.

The chain combines TRBV6-5 with TRBJ1-2; D not certain. CDR3 length: 12 amino acids. Trimming pared 11 bases from V and 2 bases from J, leaving 12 bases between. Looked up from germline, CDR1 is MNHEY and CDR2 is SVGAGI. The DNA for the CDR3 is TGTGCCGCCGGGGAAGGGAACTATGGCTACACCTTC. Translated: CAAGEGNYGYTF.

V is TRBV2 and J is TRBJ2-7; 11 bases are shared with TRBD2. The CDR3 has 14 amino acids. Per the germline V gene, CDR1 is SNHLY and CDR2 is FYNNEI. The trim removed 6 bases at V and 3 bases at J, leaving 4 bases unmatched. The CDR3 loop is CASRLAGGVYEQYF. Written as DNA, the CDR3 is TGTGCCAGCAGATTAGCGGGAGGGGTCTACGAGCAGTACTTC.

V is TRBV10-3 and J is TRBJ2-1, with D hard to call. Trimming cost V 4 bases and J 0 bases, with 19 bases left between them. Germline V CDR1 and CDR2: ENHRY, SYGVKD. The length of the CDR3 is 18 residues. Here the CDR3 reads CAISGKVSGTRSYNEQFF. CDR3 nucleotides: TGTGCCATCAGTGGGAAGGTTTCGGGTACTCGCTCCTACAATGAGCAGTTCTTC.

The chain joins TRBV9 to TRBJ1-1; D is possibly TRBD1 (6 bases). CDR3 length: 14 amino acids. The germline V gene encodes CDR1 SGDLS and CDR2 YYNGEE. Trimming removed 3 bases at V and 8 bases at J, with 17 bases between. This CDR3 is CASSDETGGREAFF. The CDR3 nucleotides are TGTGCCAGCAGCGACGAGACAGGTGGGAGAGAAGCTTTCTTT.

J is TRBJ2-5 and V is TRBV5-1, with D perhaps matching TRBD2 (5 bases). CDR3 length equals 12 residues. V was pared by 7 bases and J by 4 bases, with 11 bases between. CDR1 is SGHRS and CDR2 is YFSETQ in the germline V gene. CDR3 sequence (DNA): TGCGCCAGCCGCTATGGGAGAGAGACCCAGTACTTC. Translated: CASRYGRETQYF.

V is TRBV14 and J is TRBJ1-2; 8 bases match TRBD1. Germline V gene lookup returns CDR1 SGHDN and CDR2 FVKESK. The CDR3 sequence is 15 residues long. V lost 2 bases to trimming and J lost 5 bases; unmatched junction nucleotides: 7. The CDR3 DNA reads as TGTGCCAGCAGCCAATTCGGGACAGGACCATATGGCTACACCTTC. Its protein is CASSQFGTGPYGYTF.

This rearrangement joins TRBV28 to TRBJ1-5, with D perhaps TRBD1 (6 bases). Trimming cost V 7 bases and J 4 bases, with 20 bases left between them. The CDR3 length is 16 residues. CDR1 MDHEN and CDR2 SYDVKM come from the germline V gene. In DNA, the CDR3 is TGTGCCAGCACCCTCTTGGCCAGGGGTGGTAATCAGCCCCAGCATTTT. Translating it yields CASTLLARGGNQPQHF.

The rearrangement uses TRBV24-1 and TRBJ1-1, with 10 bases lining up with TRBD1. V lost 7 bases to trimming and J lost 5 bases; unmatched junction nucleotides: 9. CDR3 length: 15 amino acids. Germline values: CDR1 KGHDR, CDR2 SFDVKD. The CDR3 region is CATRLDRGWGTEAFF. CDR3 DNA sequence: TGTGCCACCAGACTGGACAGGGGGTGGGGGACTGAAGCTTTCTTT.